This record covers a single T cell receptor beta chain. These data originate in a study of blood T cell repertoires in COVID-19. Some clones are missing from TCRdb's copy, which holds only in-frame ones; the method was immunoSEQ multiplex PCR. The sample contains roughly 290,000 clones, around 86% of which appear only once. The ends lost 5 bases at V and 2 bases at J; junction bases unmatched: 6. Germline CDR1 reads MNHEY; CDR2 reads SVGAGI. CDR3 length: 14 amino acids. The V and J genes are TRBV6-5 and TRBJ2-7; 7 bases align to TRBD2. This clonotype was sampled from a woman in her 30s who had recovered from COVID-19. The sequenced material came from peripheral blood. This chain's CDR3 is CASSIQAGPYEQYF. The CDR3 DNA reads as TGTGCCAGCAGTATCCAAGCGGGGCCCTACGAGCAGTACTTC.